The present TCR beta chain was sequenced within a study of molecular identifiers for immune sequencing clone quantification. Study-wide context: Naive CD8 RNA (around 20,000 or 100,000 cells) was divided into five aliquots, with four sequenced. General observations from the study: In naive cells, under 1% of molecules belonged to clones above 20 RNA copies, against over 99% in effector cells.

The authors sorted naive CD8 T cells as CD8+CD4-CCR7+CD45RA+. Comment on this clonotype: The antigen is unknown.

Germline lookup yields CDR1 MDHEN and CDR2 SYDVKM. V shed 5 bases and J shed 4 bases, with 21 bases lying between them. The CDR3 is made up of 16 amino acids. TCRdb ran MiXCR on the PCR reads and lists one entry per CDR3 protein. The profile covers about 67,000 distinct CDR3 sequences, with 17% appearing a single time and over 1.2% taken by the ten largest. The TCR sequence derives from a human donor in good health. Some libraries in this study had Jurkat cell RNA spiked in. Sample: naive CD8+ T cells from blood, with Jurkat cell RNA spiked in. Stated subset: FACS-sorted CD8+CD4-CCR7+CD45RA+ naive T cells. The V gene is TRBV28, the J gene TRBJ2-7, with D unresolved. The CDR3 bases are TGTGCCAGCAGTCACCTCACCGTTCTTCTATCGTACGAGCAGTACTTC. The encoded protein is CASSHLTVLLSYEQYF.